Sequencing of this T cell receptor beta chain was carried out in a study of cytomegalovirus exposure and HLA in healthy donors. CDR3 length: 15 amino acids. Per the germline V gene, CDR1 is MNHNS and CDR2 is SASEGT. Trimming cost V 4 bases and J 1 base; bases outside gene matches: 7. The data were produced by immunoSEQ multiplex PCR, yet TCRdb's version contains in-frame clones alone and is incomplete. The sample carries hundreds of thousands of clones, around 86% recorded once. For this clone: Its antigen is not identified.

Study results and caveats: A classifier reportedly called cytomegalovirus status with high sensitivity and specificity. Subsequent analysis of the approximately 120 validation repertoires found a tendency for first-cohort TCR clusters to co-occur. For most TCR sequences rarity was the rule, although some public TCRs occurred in many donors.

The V gene is TRBV6-1, the J gene TRBJ2-7, with TRBD1 matching 7 bases. The sample comprised PBMCs. The clonotype comes from a woman aged 18-29 years in good health and CMV-seropositive. The CDR3 nucleotides are TGTGCCAGCAGTGCCCCGGGACAGATATCCTACGAGCAGTACTTC. It translates to CASSAPGQISYEQYF.